The 19 T cell receptor beta chains presented below share a single source sample, sequenced in a study of T cell repertoires in cytomegalovirus infection. TCRdb recomputed calls from the reads with MiXCR, one row per CDR3 protein. The sample gives hundreds of thousands of distinct CDR3 sequences, approximately 24% of which show up once; approximately 8.2% is in the top ten. The sample comprised CD8+ T cells from PBMCs. The receptors originated from a human donor in good health (CMV status not recorded). Some clones in this sample may be carry-over from other donors' samples.

CDR3 in amino acids: CASRYGTGGGSPLHF. Written as DNA, the CDR3 is TGTGCCAGCAGGTACGGGACAGGGGGTGGATCACCCCTCCACTTT. This chain uses TRBV25-1 with TRBJ1-6; 11 bases map to TRBD1. CDR1 and CDR2 from the germline V gene are MGHDK and SYGVNS. The CDR3 covers 15 residues. The V gene end was trimmed by 6 bases and the J gene end by 10 bases; junction bases not matched to a gene: 8. The variable domain in full, completed from reference TRBV25-1 and TRBJ1-6, reads EADIYQTPRYLVIGTGKKITLECSQTMGHDKMYWYQQDPGMELHLIHYSYGVNSTEKGDLSSESTVSRIRTEHFPLTLESARPSHTSQYLCASRYGTGGGSPLHFGNGTRLTVT.

This clonotype has only one observation. Because the CDR3 is missing its conserved closing phenylalanine or tryptophan, this is likely a read error. The V and J genes are TRBV12-3 or TRBV12-4 and TRBJ2-1; D is possibly TRBD1 (6 bases). V was trimmed by 6 bases and J by 6 bases, leaving 12 bases between them. The CDR3 totals 13 residues. CDR3 amino acids: CASSPTGPNEQFL. In DNA form, the CDR3 reads TGTGCCAGCAGCCCCACAGGGCCCAATGAGCAGTTCCTC.

In its sample, this clonotype was seen a few times. The chain links TRBV7-9 to TRBJ1-5; D is possibly TRBD1 (5 bases). From germline, CDR1 is SEHNR and CDR2 FQNEAQ (reference sequence). The CDR3 runs 14 residues. Trimming cost V 5 bases and J 7 bases, with 15 bases left between them. In DNA, the CDR3 is TGTGCCAGCAGCGGGATCGGGGGGGAGCAGCCCCAGCATTTT. Its translation: CASSGIGGEQPQHF.

This clonotype has a count of ten or more. The V call is TRBV7-6, the J call TRBJ1-1; 7 bases map to TRBD1. The CDR3 is 13 amino acids. Germline V gene data show CDR1 as SGHVS and CDR2 as FNYEAQ. V gave up 5 bases and J gave up 1 base; unmatched junction bases: 1. The chain's CDR3 is CASSRGRNTEAFF. CDR3 sequence (DNA): TGTGCCAGCAGCAGGGGGCGGAACACTGAAGCTTTCTTT.

This chain connects TRBV28 to TRBJ2-1, with no clear D. Germline V lookup: CDR1 MDHEN, CDR2 SYDVKM. The CDR3 runs to 15 residues. Trimming cost V 6 bases and J 0 bases, with 12 bases left between them. CDR3 sequence: CASSQRGYSYNEQFF. CDR3 sequence (DNA): TGTGCCAGCAGCCAAAGAGGTTACTCCTACAATGAGCAGTTCTTC. Based on the CDR3 plus reference TRBV28 and TRBJ2-1, the full variable domain is DVKVTQSSRYLVKRTGEKVFLECVQDMDHENMFWYRQDPGLGLRLIYFSYDVKMKEKGDIPEGYSVSREKKERFSLILESASTNQTSMYLCASSQRGYSYNEQFFGPGTRLTVL.

This clonotype was recorded once. The J gene is TRBJ2-1, the V gene TRBV28; the match to TRBD1 covers 8 bases. Germline loops: CDR1 MDHEN, CDR2 SYDVKM. The V segment lost 7 bases and the J segment 8 bases; nucleotides outside the gene matches: 19. The CDR3 length is 17 residues. CDR3 nucleotide sequence: TGTGCCAGCAAGGTCCAGGACAGGGAAACACTTTGGCATGAGCAGTTCTTC. Encoded protein: CASKVQDRETLWHEQFF.

This clonotype has a count of ten or more. This chain uses TRBV14 with TRBJ2-1; D remains unclear. Deletions cut 1 base from V and 7 bases from J, with 5 bases between. CDR1 is SGHDN, CDR2 FVKESK, per germline. CDR3 length: 12 amino acids. CDR3 DNA sequence: TGTGCCAGCAGCCAAGCCGGGAATGAGCAGTTCTTC. Translation: CASSQAGNEQFF.

Notes on this clonotype: This sequence may be a read error, since a much larger clone differs from it by one base. Because the CDR3 is missing its conserved closing phenylalanine or tryptophan, this is likely a read error. The chain links TRBV28 to TRBJ2-5, with a tentative D call TRBD1 (6 bases). CDR1 and CDR2 from the germline V gene are MDHEN and SYDVKM. This CDR3 has 13 residues. V lost 6 bases to trimming and J lost 6 bases, with 14 bases between them. The CDR3 here is CASSQLRGKTQYS. The CDR3 DNA is TGTGCCAGCAGCCAACTCAGGGGAAAGACCCAGTACTCC.

In this sample, this clonotype turned up many times. The chain couples TRBV24-1 to TRBJ1-1; 8 bases fit TRBD1. The CDR3 runs to 16 residues. V was pared by 1 base and J by 5 bases, with 8 bases of the junction left unmatched. CDR1 and CDR2 (germline): KGHDR, SFDVKD. CDR3 bases: TGTGCCACCAGTGATTTTATCTGGACAGGGTTGACTGAAGCTTTCTTT. Translation: CATSDFIWTGLTEAFF.

The sample holds a few counts of this clonotype. The chain uses TRBV10-3 and TRBJ1-1; no definite D call. Germline CDR1 ENHRY, CDR2 SYGVKD. The V and J ends lost 2 bases and 0 bases respectively, with 4 bases between them. This CDR3 is built from 13 residues. CDR3 nucleotides: TGTGCCATCAGTGAGGGTCTGAACACTGAAGCTTTCTTT. Translated, it gives CAISEGLNTEAFF.

The chain is built from TRBV19 and TRBJ2-5, with TRBD1 as a possible D gene (6 bases). Germline CDR1 and CDR2: LNHDA and SQIVND (reference sequence). The CDR3 sequence is 14 residues long. V lost 6 bases, J lost 5 bases, and 16 bases lay in between. CDR3 region: CASSRDTDSETQYF. As DNA, the CDR3 is TGTGCCAGTAGCAGAGACACGGACAGCGAGACCCAGTACTTC.

This clonotype was recorded at least ten times. The chain combines TRBV6-1 with TRBJ2-7; weak D call: TRBD1 (7 bases). The germline V and J ends were trimmed by 6 bases and 4 bases, with 22 bases remaining between them. Looked up from germline, CDR1 is MNHNS and CDR2 is SASEGT. The CDR3 spans 16 residues. The CDR3 spells CASSWRVGTELYEQYF. The CDR3 DNA follows: TGTGCCAGCAGCTGGAGGGTCGGGACAGAGTTGTACGAGCAGTACTTC.

This clonotype turned up a few times. The chain joins TRBV2 to TRBJ2-1; TRBD1 aligns across 7 bases. The germline V gene encodes CDR1 SNHLY and CDR2 FYNNEI. The ends lost 7 bases at V and 10 bases at J; junction bases unmatched: 4. This CDR3 is built from 11 residues. In DNA, the CDR3 is TGTGCCAGCAAGAGGGGGCTCGAGCAGTTCTTC. This gives the protein CASKRGLEQFF.

This clonotype was found many times. J is TRBJ2-3 and V is TRBV7-2, with 8 bases aligning to TRBD2. Unmatched junction bases numbered 11, after V lost 5 bases and J lost 1 base. The CDR3 runs 17 residues. Germline V gives CDR1 SGHTA, CDR2 FQGNSA. The CDR3 DNA sequence: TGTGCCAGCAGCCACCCGGAGAAAGCGGGGGGCACAGATACGCAGTATTTT. Translated, it gives CASSHPEKAGGTDTQYF.

This clonotype was counted many times. The rearrangement joins TRBV2 to TRBJ1-5; D is uncertain. The V gene's germline CDR1 is SNHLY and CDR2 FYNNEI. There are 14 residues in the CDR3. V was cut by 3 bases and J by 3 bases, with 9 bases left in between. The CDR3, as DNA: TGTGCCAGCAGTGAGGGCCAGTTCAATCAGCCCCAGCATTTT. It codes for CASSEGQFNQPQHF. The whole variable domain, filled in from reference TRBV2 and TRBJ1-5, reads EPEVTQTPSHQVTQMGQEVILRCVPISNHLYFYWYRQILGQKVEFLVSFYNNEISEKSEIFDDQFSVERPDGSNFTLKIRSTKLEDSAMYFCASSEGQFNQPQHFGDGTRLSIL.

V usage is TRBV12-3 or TRBV12-4 and J usage is TRBJ1-5; a possible D gene is TRBD1 (5 bases). Trimming removed 3 bases at V and 1 base at J, with 19 bases between. The CDR3 length is 18 residues. In nucleotides, the CDR3 is TGTGCCAGCAGTTTTACCCTTATGAGCAGACAGAGCAATCAGCCCCAGCATTTT. Encoded protein: CASSFTLMSRQSNQPQHF.

This clonotype was detected many times. The chain carries TRBV7-3 and TRBJ1-2; perhaps TRBD1 as D (6 bases). CDR3 length: 15 amino acids. With 5 bases removed from V and 7 bases from J, the gap between germline ends came to 20 bases. CDR1 and CDR2 (germline): SGHTA, FQGTGA. This chain's CDR3 is CASSPIPGAGFGYTF. The CDR3 DNA sequence: TGTGCCAGCAGCCCTATACCGGGGGCCGGGTTTGGCTACACCTTC. Together with reference TRBV7-3 and TRBJ1-2, the CDR3 gives the full variable domain: GAGVSQTPSNKVTEKGKYVELRCDPISGHTALYWYRQSLGQGPEFLIYFQGTGAADDSGLPNDRFFAVRPEGSVSTLKIQRTERGDSAVYLCASSPIPGAGFGYTFGSGTRLTVV.

The J gene is TRBJ2-1, the V gene TRBV6-2 or TRBV6-3, with D uncertain. The V gene's germline CDR1 is MNHEY and CDR2 SVGEGT. V lost 5 bases to trimming and J lost 5 bases, with 10 bases between them. This CDR3 comprises 13 residues. The CDR3 DNA sequence: TGTGCCAGCAGTCAATATTATAACAATGAGCAGTTCTTC. Amino acid sequence: CASSQYYNNEQFF.

This clonotype was counted between two and nine times. The CDR3 sequence is CASIGEENEQFF. The CDR3 DNA is TGTGCCAGCATAGGGGAAGAAAATGAGCAGTTCTTC. The J gene is TRBJ2-1, the V gene TRBV2; maybe TRBD1 (5 bases). The germline V gene has CDR1 SNHLY and CDR2 FYNNEI. This CDR3 region has 12 residues. V was shortened by 7 bases and J by 7 bases, with 11 bases between the two germline ends.